The 15 T cell receptor beta chains reported below all come from one sample, sequenced in a study of cytomegalovirus exposure and HLA in healthy donors (dated by TCRdb to between 2016 and 2019). Libraries came from the immunoSEQ multiplex PCR assay. The multiplex PCR relied on a mix of 60 forward primers for TCR Vbeta segments and 13 reverse primers for TCR Jbeta segments. TCRdb took over this immuneACCESS table, retaining in-frame rearrangements with V and J assigned. Such tables are incomplete; in checked studies, under half of the missing clones stem from an unresolved V gene, and the remainder is unexplained. For this sample there are more than 90,000 clones; around 76% appear just once. 6.5% to 9% of the sample goes to the ten largest clones. The sequencing sample was made of PBMCs. Receptors originate from a man aged 35 to 55 in good health and CMV-seropositive.

The V and J genes are TRBV4-1 and TRBJ2-1, with a tentative D call TRBD2 (6 bases). The germline CDR1 and CDR2 sequences are MGHRA and YSYEKL. The V gene lost 2 bases and the J gene lost 9 bases, with 11 bases spanning the gap. This CDR3 contains 13 residues. CDR3 coding DNA: TGCGCCAGCAGCCAACCTAGCGAGGCTGAGCAGTTCTTC. This translates into CASSQPSEAEQFF.

V is TRBV2 and J is TRBJ2-5, with 7 bases fitting TRBD2. Per the germline V gene, CDR1 is SNHLY and CDR2 is FYNNEI. The CDR3 runs to 13 residues. With 4 bases clipped from V and 1 base from J, the junction kept 0 bases outside the gene matches. The CDR3: CASSGTSQETQYF. The CDR3 DNA reads TGTGCCAGCAGTGGGACTAGCCAAGAGACCCAGTACTTC.

This chain uses TRBV5-1 with TRBJ2-2, with TRBD1 identical over 9 bases. The CDR3 has 16 amino acids. Germline CDR1 reads SGHRS; CDR2 reads YFSETQ. J lost 3 bases, V lost 4 bases, and 7 bases had no gene match. CDR3 protein: CASSPRTGADTGELFF. The CDR3 nucleotides are TGCGCCAGCAGCCCCCGGACAGGGGCCGACACCGGGGAGCTGTTTTTT.

The rearrangement links TRBV7-9 to TRBJ1-1, with D tentatively TRBD1 (6 bases). Trimming took off 5 bases at V and 7 bases at J, with 17 bases between the two ends. Per the germline V gene, CDR1 is SEHNR and CDR2 is FQNEAQ (reference sequence). The CDR3 is made up of 14 amino acids. CDR3 loop: CASSPTGGAGEAFF. For the CDR3, the DNA is TGTGCCAGCAGCCCAACCGGGGGGGCAGGTGAAGCTTTCTTT.

The chain couples TRBV7-2 to TRBJ1-4; 8 bases line up with TRBD1. After removal of 8 bases from V and 8 bases from J, the junction contained 7 bases not matched to a gene. Germline V gene sequence: CDR1 SGHTA, CDR2 FQGNSA. The CDR3 totals 13 residues. CDR3 region: CASCDRGNEKLFF. In nucleotides, the CDR3 is TGTGCCAGCTGCGACAGGGGAAACGAAAAACTGTTTTTT. Based on the CDR3 plus reference TRBV7-2 and TRBJ1-4, the full variable domain is GAGVSQSPSNKVTEKGKDVELRCDPISGHTALYWYRQSLGQGLEFLIYFQGNSAPDKSGLPSDRFSAERTGGSVSTLTIQRTQQEDSAVYLCASCDRGNEKLFFGSGTQLSVL.

The chain combines TRBV5-4 with TRBJ2-5, with 7 bases lining up with TRBD2. Germline trimming cut 4 bases from V and 2 bases from J; bases unmatched to any gene: 17. Germline V gene data show CDR1 as SGHNT and CDR2 as YYREEE (reference sequence). This CDR3 comprises 18 residues. CDR3 coding DNA: TGTGCCAGCAGCCACCGCGTTAGGTCTAGCGGACTACAAGAGACCCAGTACTTC. This sequence encodes CASSHRVRSSGLQETQYF.

Only a few counts were recorded for this clone. The chain carries TRBV28 and TRBJ2-3; D might be TRBD2 (6 bases). Per germline, CDR1 MDHEN and CDR2 SYDVKM. The CDR3 length is 14 residues. Trimming took off 8 bases at V and 1 base at J, with 13 bases between the two ends. CDR3 bases: TGTGCCAGCCGGGAGTCCCGGGGCACAGATACGCAGTATTTT. Protein product: CASRESRGTDTQYF.

This sequence joins TRBV29-1 and TRBJ2-3; D is unclear. V was pared by 3 bases and J by 1 base, with 11 bases between. Germline CDR1 SQVTM, CDR2 ANQGSEA. The CDR3 has 14 amino acids. CDR3 DNA: TGCAGCGTTGACGAGACTGAGGGCACAGATACGCAGTATTTT. Amino acid sequence: CSVDETEGTDTQYF.

V and J are TRBV6-1 and TRBJ1-5; D remains ambiguous. V shed 3 bases and J shed 5 bases, with 11 bases lying between them. The CDR3 contains 14 residues. From germline, CDR1 is MNHNS and CDR2 SASEGT. CDR3 in DNA: TGTGCCAGCAGTGAGAGTGGAGGGTATCAGCCCCAGCATTTT. Its protein is CASSESGGYQPQHF.

CDR3 sequence (DNA): TGTGCCAGCAGGTCCCATATCGCCGGGACTACCCAAGAGACCCAGTACTTC. Translation: CASRSHIAGTTQETQYF. V and J are TRBV28 and TRBJ2-5, with 7 bases matching TRBD2. This CDR3 comprises 17 residues. V shed 6 bases, J shed 1 base, and the junction held 14 bases outside the gene matches. Germline lookup yields CDR1 MDHEN and CDR2 SYDVKM.

This clone was seen a few times. The rearrangement links TRBV9 to TRBJ1-1, with 7 nucleotides matching TRBD1. The length of the CDR3 is 13 residues. The V and J ends lost 3 bases and 10 bases, in that order; junction bases with no gene match: 9. Germline CDR1 and CDR2: SGDLS and YYNGEE. The CDR3 protein is CASSATGVGGAFF. The CDR3 DNA is TGTGCCAGCAGCGCAACAGGGGTCGGGGGAGCTTTCTTT. Together with reference TRBV9 and TRBJ1-1, the CDR3 gives the full variable domain: DSGVTQTPKHLITATGQRVTLRCSPRSGDLSVYWYQQSLDQGLQFLIQYYNGEERAKGNILERFSAQQFPDLHSELNLSSLELGDSALYFCASSATGVGGAFFGQGTRLTVV.

This chain joins TRBV12-5 and TRBJ2-7; possibly TRBD2 for D (7 bases). The CDR3 has 13 amino acids. Trimming took 4 bases from V and 9 from J, leaving 16 bases between them. Germline assignment: CDR1 LGHNT and CDR2 FRNRAP. CDR3 bases: TGTGCTAGTGGTTATCCGGGGGGCGAGGTGCAGTACTTC. Translated: CASGYPGGEVQYF.

CDR3 sequence (DNA): TGCGCCAGCAGCCCCCCGGGACAGGCTTCCGAGCAGTACTTC. Protein: CASSPPGQASEQYF. The V and J genes are TRBV5-1 and TRBJ2-7, with 8 bases fitting TRBD1. The junction had 9 bases not matched to a gene; V was cut back by 4 bases and J by 6 bases. Per germline, CDR1 SGHRS and CDR2 YFSETQ. CDR3 length: 14 amino acids.

V usage is TRBV4-1 and J usage is TRBJ2-7; 11 bases match TRBD2. The CDR3 covers 16 residues. The J segment lost 7 bases and the V segment lost 1 base, leaving 9 bases of the junction unmatched. CDR1 is MGHRA and CDR2 is YSYEKL in the germline V gene. CDR3 bases: TGCGCCAGCAGCCAAGCCTTAGCGGGGGGGCCGGAAGAGCAGTACTTC. Amino acids: CASSQALAGGPEEQYF.

This chain links TRBV11-3 with TRBJ1-1; 9 positions match TRBD1. Germline lookup yields CDR1 SGHNT and CDR2 YENEEA. The trim removed 3 bases at V and 6 bases at J, leaving 8 bases unmatched. The CDR3 runs to 15 residues. The CDR3 region has the DNA TGTGCCAGCAGCTTGGGACAGGGCTTGGATGCTGAAGCTTTCTTT. Translating it yields CASSLGQGLDAEAFF.